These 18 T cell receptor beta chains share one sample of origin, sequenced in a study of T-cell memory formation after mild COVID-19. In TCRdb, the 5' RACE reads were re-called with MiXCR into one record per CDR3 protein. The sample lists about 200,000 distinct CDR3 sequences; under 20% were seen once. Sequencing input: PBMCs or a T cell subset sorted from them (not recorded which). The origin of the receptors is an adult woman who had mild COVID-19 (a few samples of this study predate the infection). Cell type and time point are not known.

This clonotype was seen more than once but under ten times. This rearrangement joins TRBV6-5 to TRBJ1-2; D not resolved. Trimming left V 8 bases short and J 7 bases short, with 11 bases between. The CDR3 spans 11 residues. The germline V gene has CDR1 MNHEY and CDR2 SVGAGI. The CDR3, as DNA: TGTGCCAGCTACGCCTTGTCTGGCTACACCTTC. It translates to CASYALSGYTF.

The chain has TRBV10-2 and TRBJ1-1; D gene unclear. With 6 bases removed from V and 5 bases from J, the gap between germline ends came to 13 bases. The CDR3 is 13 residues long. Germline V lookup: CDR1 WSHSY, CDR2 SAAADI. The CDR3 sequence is CASRFPPMTEAFF. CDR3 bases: TGCGCCAGCAGGTTCCCTCCTATGACTGAAGCTTTCTTT.

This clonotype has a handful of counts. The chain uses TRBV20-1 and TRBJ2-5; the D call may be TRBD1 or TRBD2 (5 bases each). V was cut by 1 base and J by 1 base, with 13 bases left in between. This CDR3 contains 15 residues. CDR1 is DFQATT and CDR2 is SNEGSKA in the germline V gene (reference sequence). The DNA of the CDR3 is TGCAGTGCTAGAGTCTCGGGACGGATCCAAGAGACCCAGTACTTC. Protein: CSARVSGRIQETQYF.

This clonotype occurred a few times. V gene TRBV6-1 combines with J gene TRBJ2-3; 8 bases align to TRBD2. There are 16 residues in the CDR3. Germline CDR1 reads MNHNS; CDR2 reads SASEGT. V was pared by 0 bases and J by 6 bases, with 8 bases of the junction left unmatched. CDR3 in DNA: TGTGCCAGCAGTGAAGCGGGCCGGGGGGGCCTGGATACGCAGTATTTT. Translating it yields CASSEAGRGGLDTQYF.

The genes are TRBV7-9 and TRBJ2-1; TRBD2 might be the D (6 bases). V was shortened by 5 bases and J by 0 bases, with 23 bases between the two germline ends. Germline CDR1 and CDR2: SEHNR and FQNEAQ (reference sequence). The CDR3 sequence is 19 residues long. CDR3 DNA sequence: TGTGCCAGCAGCCTCCGCGTCCGATCAGGAGGGAGCTCCTACAATGAGCAGTTCTTC. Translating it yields CASSLRVRSGGSSYNEQFF.

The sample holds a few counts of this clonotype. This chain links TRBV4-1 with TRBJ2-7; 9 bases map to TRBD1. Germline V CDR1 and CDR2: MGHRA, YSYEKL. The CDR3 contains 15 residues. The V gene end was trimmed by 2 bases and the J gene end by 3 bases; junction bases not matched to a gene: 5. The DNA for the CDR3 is TGCGCCAGCAGCCAACCAGGGGACAGGGTCTACGAGCAGTACTTC. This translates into CASSQPGDRVYEQYF.

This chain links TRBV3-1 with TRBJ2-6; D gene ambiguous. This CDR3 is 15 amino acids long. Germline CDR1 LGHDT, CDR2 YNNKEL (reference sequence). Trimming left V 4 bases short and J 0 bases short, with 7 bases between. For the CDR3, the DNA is TGTGCCAGCAGCCTTTGGCGCTCTGGGGCCAACGTCCTGACTTTC. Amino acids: CASSLWRSGANVLTF.

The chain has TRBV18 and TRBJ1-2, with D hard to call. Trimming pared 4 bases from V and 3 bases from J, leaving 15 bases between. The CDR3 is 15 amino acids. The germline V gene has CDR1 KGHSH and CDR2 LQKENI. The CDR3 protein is CASSQARVPYYGYTF. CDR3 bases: TGTGCCAGCTCACAGGCTCGGGTACCTTACTATGGCTACACCTTC.

The CDR3 nucleotides read TGCGCCAGCAGCAGGGGACAGGGGGCTCCCGGGGAGCTGTTTTTT. Protein sequence: CASSRGQGAPGELFF. The chain couples TRBV5-1 to TRBJ2-2; 12 bases are a match to TRBD1. This CDR3 has 15 residues. The ends lost 4 bases at V and 6 bases at J; junction bases unmatched: 4. Germline CDR1 reads SGHRS; CDR2 reads YFSETQ.

The CDR3: CASSLALTGDSYEQYF. DNA for the CDR3: TGTGCCAGCAGCTTAGCGCTAACAGGGGACTCCTACGAGCAGTACTTC. V gene TRBV7-6 combines with J gene TRBJ2-7, with 7 bases fitting TRBD1. This CDR3 spans 16 amino acids. In germline, CDR1 is SGHVS, CDR2 FNYEAQ. With V trimmed by 0 bases and J by 0 bases, 5 bases remained unmatched.

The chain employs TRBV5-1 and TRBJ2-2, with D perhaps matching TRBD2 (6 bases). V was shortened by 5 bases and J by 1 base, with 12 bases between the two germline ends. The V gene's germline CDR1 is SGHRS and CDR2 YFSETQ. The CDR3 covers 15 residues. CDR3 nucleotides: TGCGCCAGCAGAACGGGGGTAGAGAACACCGGGGAGCTGTTTTTT. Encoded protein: CASRTGVENTGELFF.

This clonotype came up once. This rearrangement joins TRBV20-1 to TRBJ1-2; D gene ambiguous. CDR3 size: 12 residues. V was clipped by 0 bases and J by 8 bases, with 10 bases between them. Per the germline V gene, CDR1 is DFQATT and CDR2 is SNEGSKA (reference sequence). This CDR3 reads CSARDAADGYTF. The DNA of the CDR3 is TGCAGTGCTAGAGACGCGGCAGACGGCTACACCTTC.

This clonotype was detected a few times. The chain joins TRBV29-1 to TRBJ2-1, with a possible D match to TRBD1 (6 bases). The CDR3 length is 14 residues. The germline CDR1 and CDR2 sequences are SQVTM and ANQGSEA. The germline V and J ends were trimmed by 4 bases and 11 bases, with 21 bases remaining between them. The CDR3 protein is CSVGAGAGASKQFF. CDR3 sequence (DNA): TGCAGCGTTGGTGCCGGCGCAGGGGCTAGTAAGCAGTTCTTC.

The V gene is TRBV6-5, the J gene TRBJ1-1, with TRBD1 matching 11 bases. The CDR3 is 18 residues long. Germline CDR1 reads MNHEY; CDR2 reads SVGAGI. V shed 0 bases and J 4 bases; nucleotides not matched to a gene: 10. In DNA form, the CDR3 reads TGTGCCAGCAGTTACTCGGACAGGGGGCCTAAGGACGGCACTGAAGCTTTCTTT. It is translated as CASSYSDRGPKDGTEAFF.

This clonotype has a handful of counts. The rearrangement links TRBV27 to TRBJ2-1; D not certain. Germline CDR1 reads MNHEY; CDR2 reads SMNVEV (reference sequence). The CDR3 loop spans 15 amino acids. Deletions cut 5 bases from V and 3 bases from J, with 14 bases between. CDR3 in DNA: TGTGCCAGCAGTCTACTCCCTCTTCTCTACAATGAGCAGTTCTTC. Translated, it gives CASSLLPLLYNEQFF.

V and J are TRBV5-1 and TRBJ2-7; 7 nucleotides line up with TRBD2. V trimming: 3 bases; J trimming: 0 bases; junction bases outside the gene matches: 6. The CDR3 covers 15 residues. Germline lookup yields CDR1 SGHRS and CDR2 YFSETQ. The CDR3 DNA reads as TGCGCCAGCAGCTCCGGGACTACCAGCTCCTACGAGCAGTACTTC. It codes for CASSSGTTSSYEQYF.

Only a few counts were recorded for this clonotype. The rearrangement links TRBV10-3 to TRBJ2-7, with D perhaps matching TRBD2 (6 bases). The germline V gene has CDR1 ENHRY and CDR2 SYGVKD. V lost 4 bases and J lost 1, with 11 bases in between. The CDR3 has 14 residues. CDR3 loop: CAISGGEKSYEQYF. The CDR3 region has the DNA TGTGCCATCAGTGGGGGGGAGAAATCCTACGAGCAGTACTTC.

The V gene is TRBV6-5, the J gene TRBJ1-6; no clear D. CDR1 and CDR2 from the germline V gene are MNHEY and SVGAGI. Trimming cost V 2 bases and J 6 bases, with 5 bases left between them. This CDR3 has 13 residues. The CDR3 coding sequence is TGTGCCAGCAGTTACCGGGGTAATTCACCCCTCCACTTT. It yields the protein CASSYRGNSPLHF.